This T cell receptor beta chain came from a study of blood T cell repertoires in COVID-19. Study-level information: Specimens from acute and convalescent COVID-19 originated in the United States, Italy and Spain. The analysed material was cDNA or gDNA that came from T cells, B-cell-depleted T cells, or PBMCs.

How the authors handled the data: Estimation of nucleated cell counts was performed using reference gene primer amplification. Only in-frame clones appear in the TCRdb table, and some are missing; sequencing was by immunoSEQ multiplex PCR. The D gene and trimming were derived from the DNA, and the V and J assignments and clone size from that table. The sample consists of tens of thousands of clones, 80% to 90% of them appearing once. Germline lookup yields CDR1 LNHNV and CDR2 YYDKDF (reference sequence). There are 16 residues in the CDR3. With V trimmed by 5 bases and J by 2 bases, 6 bases remained unmatched.

The V and J genes are TRBV15 and TRBJ2-1; TRBD2 agrees at 10 bases. The source is a woman aged 55-70 years with acute or convalescent COVID-19. Input material: peripheral blood. The CDR3 DNA sequence: TGTGCCACCAGCCGCCAGCGGGAGGGCCCCTACAATGAGCAGTTCTTC. As protein: CATSRQREGPYNEQFF.